This TCR beta chain is from a study of T cell responses to AZD1222 COVID-19 vaccine. V dropped 0 bases and J dropped 3 bases, with 12 bases sitting between them. The CDR3 has 15 amino acids. In germline, CDR1 is MNHEY, CDR2 SVGAGI. Whole-study results and caveats: Across spike, vaccine-associated CD4 TCRs were found, dominant at 160-218 and 743-854. Repertoire collection took place solely once the T cell response had peaked. Nearly half of spike-specific TCRs reportedly target unmutated variant regions.

As for this clone: Antigen specificity is unknown.

Pooled together were second doses at about 4 or about 12 weeks. Sequencing used immunoSEQ multiplex PCR; TCRdb keeps in-frame clones, though not all of them. The sample lists tens of thousands of clones, around 89% seen once, with about 25% in the top ten. J is TRBJ2-7 and V is TRBV6-5; the D is unclear. The clonotype comes from an adult who received the AZD1222 COVID-19 vaccine. The sample was peripheral blood, taken 28 days after the second AZD1222 dose. CDR3 sequence (DNA): TGTGCCAGCAGTTACTCGTACACGGCGTACTACGAGCAGTACTTC. It translates to CASSYSYTAYYEQYF.